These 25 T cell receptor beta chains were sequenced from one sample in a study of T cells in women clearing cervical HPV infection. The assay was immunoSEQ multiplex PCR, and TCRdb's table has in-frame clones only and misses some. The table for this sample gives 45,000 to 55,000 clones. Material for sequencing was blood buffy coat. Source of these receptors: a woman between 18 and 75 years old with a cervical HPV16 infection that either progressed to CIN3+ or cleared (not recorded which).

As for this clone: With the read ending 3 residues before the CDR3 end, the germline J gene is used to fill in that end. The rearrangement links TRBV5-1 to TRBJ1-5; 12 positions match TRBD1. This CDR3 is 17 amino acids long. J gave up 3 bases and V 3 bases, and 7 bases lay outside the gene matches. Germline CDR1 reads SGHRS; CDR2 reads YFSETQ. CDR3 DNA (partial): TGCGCCAGCAGCTGGGGAGGGGACAGGGGGCTCAATCAGCCC. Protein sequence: CASSWGGDRGLNQP. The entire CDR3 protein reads CASSWGGDRGLNQPQHF. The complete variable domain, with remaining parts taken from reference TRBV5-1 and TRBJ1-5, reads KAGVTQTPRYLIKTRGQQVTLSCSPISGHRSVSWYQQTPGQGLQFLFEYFSETQRNKGNFPGRFSGRQFSNSRSEMNVSTLELGDSALYLCASSWGGDRGLNQPQHFGDGTRLSIL.

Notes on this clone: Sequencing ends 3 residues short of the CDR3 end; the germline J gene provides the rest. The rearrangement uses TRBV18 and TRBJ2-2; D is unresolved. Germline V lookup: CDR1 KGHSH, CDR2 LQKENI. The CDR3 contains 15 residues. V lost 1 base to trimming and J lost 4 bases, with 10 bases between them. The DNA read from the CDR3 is TGTGCCAGCTCACCACGTCCAGTTCTCACCGGGGAG. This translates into CASSPRPVLTGE. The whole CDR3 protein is CASSPRPVLTGELFF. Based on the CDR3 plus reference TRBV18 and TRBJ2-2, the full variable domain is NAGVMQNPRHLVRRRGQEARLRCSPMKGHSHVYWYRQLPEEGLKFMVYLQKENIIDESGMPKERFSAEFPKEGPSILRIQQVVRGDSAAYFCASSPRPVLTGELFFGEGSRLTVL.

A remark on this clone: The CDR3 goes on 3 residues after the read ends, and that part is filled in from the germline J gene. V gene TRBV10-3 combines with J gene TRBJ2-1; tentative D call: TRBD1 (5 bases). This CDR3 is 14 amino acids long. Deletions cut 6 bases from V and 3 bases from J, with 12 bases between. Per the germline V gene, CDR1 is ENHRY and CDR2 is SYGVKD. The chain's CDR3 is CAIREQVRYNEQFF. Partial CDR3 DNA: TGTGCCATCAGAGAACAGGTGCGCTACAATGAG.

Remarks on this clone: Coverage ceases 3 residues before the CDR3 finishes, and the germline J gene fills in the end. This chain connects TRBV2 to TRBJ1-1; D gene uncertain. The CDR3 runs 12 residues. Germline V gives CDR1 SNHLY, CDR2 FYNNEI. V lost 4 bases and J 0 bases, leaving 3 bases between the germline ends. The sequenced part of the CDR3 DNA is TGTGCCAGCAGTGCCGTGAACACTGAA. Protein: CASSAVNTE. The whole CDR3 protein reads CASSAVNTEAFF.

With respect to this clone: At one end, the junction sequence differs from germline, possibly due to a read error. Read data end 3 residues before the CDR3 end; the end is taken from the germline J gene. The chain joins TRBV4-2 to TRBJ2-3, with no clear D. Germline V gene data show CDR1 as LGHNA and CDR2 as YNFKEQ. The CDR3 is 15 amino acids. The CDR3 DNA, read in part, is TGCGCCAGCAGCCCCGGGTCCCACGACACAGATACG. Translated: CASSPGSHDTDT. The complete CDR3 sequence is CASSPGSHDTDTQYF.

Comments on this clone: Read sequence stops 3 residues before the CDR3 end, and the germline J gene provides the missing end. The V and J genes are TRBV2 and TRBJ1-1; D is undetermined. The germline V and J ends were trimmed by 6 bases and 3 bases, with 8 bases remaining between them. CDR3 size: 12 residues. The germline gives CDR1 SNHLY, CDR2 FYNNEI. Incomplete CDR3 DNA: TGTGCCAGCAGCCTTATATACACTGAA. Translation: CASSLIYTE. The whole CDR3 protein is CASSLIYTEAFF.

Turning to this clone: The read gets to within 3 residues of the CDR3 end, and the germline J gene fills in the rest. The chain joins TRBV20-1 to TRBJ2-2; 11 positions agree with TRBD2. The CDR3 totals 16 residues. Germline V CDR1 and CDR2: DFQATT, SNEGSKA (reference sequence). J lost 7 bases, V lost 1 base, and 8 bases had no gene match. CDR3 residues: CSARGGSGRAIGELFF. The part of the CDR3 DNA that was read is TGCAGTGCTAGAGGCGGTAGCGGGAGGGCCATCGGGGAG.

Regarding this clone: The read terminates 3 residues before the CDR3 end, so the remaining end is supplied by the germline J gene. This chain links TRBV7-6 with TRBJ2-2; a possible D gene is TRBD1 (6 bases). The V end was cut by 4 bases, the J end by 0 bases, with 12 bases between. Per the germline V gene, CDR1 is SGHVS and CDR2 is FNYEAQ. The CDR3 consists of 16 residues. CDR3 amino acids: CASSYRNRANTGELFF. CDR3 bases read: TGTGCCAGCAGCTACCGAAACAGGGCGAACACCGGGGAG.

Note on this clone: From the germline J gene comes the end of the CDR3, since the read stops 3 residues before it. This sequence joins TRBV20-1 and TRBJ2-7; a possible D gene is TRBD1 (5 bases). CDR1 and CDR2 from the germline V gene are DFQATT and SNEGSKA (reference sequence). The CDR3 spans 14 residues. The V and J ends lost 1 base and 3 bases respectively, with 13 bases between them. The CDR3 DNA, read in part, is TGCAGTGCTAGAGGTGACAGCCCTTACTACGAG. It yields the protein CSARGDSPYYE. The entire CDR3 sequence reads CSARGDSPYYEQYF.

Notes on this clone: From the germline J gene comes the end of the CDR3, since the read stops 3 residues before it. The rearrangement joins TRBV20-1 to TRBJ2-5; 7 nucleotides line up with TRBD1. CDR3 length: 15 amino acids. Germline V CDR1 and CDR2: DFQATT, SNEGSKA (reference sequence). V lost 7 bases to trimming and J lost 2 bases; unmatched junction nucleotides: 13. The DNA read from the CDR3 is TGCAGTGTGCTGAGGACAGGCGACCCTCAAGAGACC. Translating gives CSVLRTGDPQET. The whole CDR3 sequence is CSVLRTGDPQETQYF.

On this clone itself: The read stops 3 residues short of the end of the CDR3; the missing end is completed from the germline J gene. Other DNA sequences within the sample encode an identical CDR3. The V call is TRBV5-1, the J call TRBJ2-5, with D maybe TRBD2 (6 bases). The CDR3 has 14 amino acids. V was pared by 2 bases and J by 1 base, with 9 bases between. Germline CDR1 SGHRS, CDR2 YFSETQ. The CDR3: CASSLGTSQETQYF. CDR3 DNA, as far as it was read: TGCGCCAGCAGCTTAGGGACTTCCCAAGAGACC.

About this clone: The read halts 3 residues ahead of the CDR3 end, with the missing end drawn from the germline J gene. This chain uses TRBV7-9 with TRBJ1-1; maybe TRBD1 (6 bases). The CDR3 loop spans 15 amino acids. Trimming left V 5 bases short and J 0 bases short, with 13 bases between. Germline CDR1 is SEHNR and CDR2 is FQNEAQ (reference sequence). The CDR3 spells CASSATGTLNTEAFF. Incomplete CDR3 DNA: TGTGCCAGCAGCGCGACCGGGACACTGAACACTGAA.

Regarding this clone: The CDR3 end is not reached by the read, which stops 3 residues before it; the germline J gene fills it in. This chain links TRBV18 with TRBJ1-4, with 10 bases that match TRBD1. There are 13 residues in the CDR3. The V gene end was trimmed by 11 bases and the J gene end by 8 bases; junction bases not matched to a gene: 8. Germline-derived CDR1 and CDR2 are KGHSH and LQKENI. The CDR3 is CAAGGTGVEKLFF. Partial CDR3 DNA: TGTGCCGCAGGAGGGACAGGGGTCGAAAAA.

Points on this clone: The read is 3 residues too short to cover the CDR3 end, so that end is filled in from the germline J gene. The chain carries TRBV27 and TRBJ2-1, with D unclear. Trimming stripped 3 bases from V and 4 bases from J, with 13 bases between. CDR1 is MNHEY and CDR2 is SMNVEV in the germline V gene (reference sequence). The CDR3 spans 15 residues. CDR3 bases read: TGTGCCAGCAGTTTGGGCCAGTTTTTTTACAATGAG. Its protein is CASSLGQFFYNE. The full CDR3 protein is CASSLGQFFYNEQFF.

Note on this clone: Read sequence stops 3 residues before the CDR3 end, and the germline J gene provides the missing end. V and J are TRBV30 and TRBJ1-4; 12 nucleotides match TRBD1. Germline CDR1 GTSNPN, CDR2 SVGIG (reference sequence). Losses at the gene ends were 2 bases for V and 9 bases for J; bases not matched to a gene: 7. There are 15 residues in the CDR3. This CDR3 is CAWSPPGQGAQKLFF. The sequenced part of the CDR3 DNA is TGTGCCTGGAGTCCTCCGGGACAGGGGGCACAAAAA. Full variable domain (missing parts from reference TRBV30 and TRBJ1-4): SQTIHQWPATLVQPVGSPLSLECTVEGTSNPNLYWYRQAAGRGLQLLFYSVGIGQISSEVPQNLSASRPQDRQFILSSKKLLLSDSGFYLCAWSPPGQGAQKLFFGSGTQLSVL.

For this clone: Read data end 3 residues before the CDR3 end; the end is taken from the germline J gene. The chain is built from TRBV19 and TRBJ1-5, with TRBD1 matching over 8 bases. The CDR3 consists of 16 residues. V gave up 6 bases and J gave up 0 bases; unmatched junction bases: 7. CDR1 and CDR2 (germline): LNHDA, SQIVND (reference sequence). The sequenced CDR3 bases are TGTGCCAGTAGCGACAGGGGCGGGATTAGCAATCAGCCC. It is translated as CASSDRGGISNQP. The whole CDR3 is CASSDRGGISNQPQHF.

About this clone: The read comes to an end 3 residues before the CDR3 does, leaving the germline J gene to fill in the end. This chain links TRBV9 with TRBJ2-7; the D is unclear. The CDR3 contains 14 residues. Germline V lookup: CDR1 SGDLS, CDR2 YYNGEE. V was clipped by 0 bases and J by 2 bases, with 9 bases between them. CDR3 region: CASSVEVRAYEQYF. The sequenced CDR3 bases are TGTGCCAGCAGCGTAGAGGTCAGAGCCTACGAG.

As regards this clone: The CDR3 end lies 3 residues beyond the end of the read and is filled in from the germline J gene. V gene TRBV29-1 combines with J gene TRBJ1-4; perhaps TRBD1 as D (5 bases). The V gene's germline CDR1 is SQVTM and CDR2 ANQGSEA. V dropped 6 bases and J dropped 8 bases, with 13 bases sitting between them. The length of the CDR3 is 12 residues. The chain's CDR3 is CSVLWGAEKLFF. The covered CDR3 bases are TGCAGCGTCTTGTGGGGCGCGGAAAAA.

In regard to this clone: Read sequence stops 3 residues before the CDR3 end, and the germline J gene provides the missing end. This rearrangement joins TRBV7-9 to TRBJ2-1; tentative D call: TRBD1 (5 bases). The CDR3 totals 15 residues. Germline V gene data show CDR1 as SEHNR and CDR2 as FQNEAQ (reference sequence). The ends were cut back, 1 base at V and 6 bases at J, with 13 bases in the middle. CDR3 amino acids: CASSLVGSQGNEQFF. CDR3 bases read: TGTGCCAGCAGCTTAGTAGGATCTCAGGGCAATGAG.

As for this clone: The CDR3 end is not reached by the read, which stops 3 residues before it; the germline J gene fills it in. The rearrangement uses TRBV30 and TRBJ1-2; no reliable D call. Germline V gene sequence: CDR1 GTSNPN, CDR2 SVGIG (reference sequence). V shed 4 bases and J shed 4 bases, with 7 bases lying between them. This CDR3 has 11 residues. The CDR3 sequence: CAWTGTYGYTF. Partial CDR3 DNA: TGTGCCTGGACGGGTACCTATGGC. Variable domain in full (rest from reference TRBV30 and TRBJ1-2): SQTIHQWPATLVQPVGSPLSLECTVEGTSNPNLYWYRQAAGRGLQLLFYSVGIGQISSEVPQNLSASRPQDRQFILSSKKLLLSDSGFYLCAWTGTYGYTFGSGTRLTVV.

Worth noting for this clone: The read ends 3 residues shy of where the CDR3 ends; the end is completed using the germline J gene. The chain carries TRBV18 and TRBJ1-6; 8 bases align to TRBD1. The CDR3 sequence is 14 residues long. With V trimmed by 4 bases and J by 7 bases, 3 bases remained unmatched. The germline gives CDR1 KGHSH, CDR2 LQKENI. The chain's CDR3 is CASSLGQENSPLHF. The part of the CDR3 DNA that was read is TGTGCCAGCTCACTGGGACAGGAAAATTCACCC.

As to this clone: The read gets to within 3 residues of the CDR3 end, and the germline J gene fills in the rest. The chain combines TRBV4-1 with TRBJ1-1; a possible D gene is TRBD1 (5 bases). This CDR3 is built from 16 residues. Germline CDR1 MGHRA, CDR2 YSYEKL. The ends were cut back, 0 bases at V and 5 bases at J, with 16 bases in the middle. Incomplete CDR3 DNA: TGCGCCAGCAGCCAAGATCAACAGGCGCTTGTTACTGAA. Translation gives CASSQDQQALVTE. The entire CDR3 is CASSQDQQALVTEAFF.

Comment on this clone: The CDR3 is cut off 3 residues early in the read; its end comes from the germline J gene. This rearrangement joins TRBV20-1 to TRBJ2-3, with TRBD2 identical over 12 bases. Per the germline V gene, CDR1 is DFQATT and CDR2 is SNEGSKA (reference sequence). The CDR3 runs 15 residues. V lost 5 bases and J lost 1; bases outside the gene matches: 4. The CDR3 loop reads CSAPRTSGGTDTQYF. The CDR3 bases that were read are TGCAGTGCTCCCAGGACTAGCGGGGGCACAGATACG.

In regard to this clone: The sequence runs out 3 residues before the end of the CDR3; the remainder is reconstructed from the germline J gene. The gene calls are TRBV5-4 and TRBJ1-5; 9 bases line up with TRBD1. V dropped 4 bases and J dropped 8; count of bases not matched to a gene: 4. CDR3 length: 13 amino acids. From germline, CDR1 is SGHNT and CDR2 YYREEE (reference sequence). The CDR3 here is CASSGGQGKPQHF. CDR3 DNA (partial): TGTGCCAGCAGCGGGGGACAGGGTAAGCCC.

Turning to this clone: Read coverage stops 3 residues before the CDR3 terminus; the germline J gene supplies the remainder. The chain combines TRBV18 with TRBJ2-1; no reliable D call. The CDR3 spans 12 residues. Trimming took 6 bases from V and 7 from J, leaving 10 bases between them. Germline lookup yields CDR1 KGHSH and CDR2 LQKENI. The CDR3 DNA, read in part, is TGTGCCAGCTCCCTTATTTCGAATGAG. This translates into CASSLISNE. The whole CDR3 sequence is CASSLISNEQFF.